This TCR beta chain derives from a study of PD-L1 blockade in urothelial cancer. Study in general: At 3 weeks (second dose) and 6 weeks after starting treatment, blood was analyzed. Among blood samples, the median T cell count was approximately 150,000.

The time point here: pretreatment peripheral blood. Locally advanced or metastatic urothelial carcinoma was diagnosed in the patients. The germline V gene has CDR1 MDHEN and CDR2 SYDVKM. Trimming stripped 11 bases from V and 8 bases from J, with 15 bases between. This CDR3 region has 12 residues. The sample holds one count of this clone. What it binds is not known. The study's findings and limits: Pretreatment TCR clonality in blood, when below the median, was predictive of better survival.

Assay used: immunoSEQ multiplex PCR; TCRdb lists only in-frame clones, some missing. The table lists around 71,000 clones, about 85% of them singletons. The source was PBMCs, collected around atezolizumab (anti-PD-L1) treatment. This chain uses TRBV28 with TRBJ1-4; possibly TRBD1 for D (5 bases). The TCR sequence derives from a man between 40 and 49 years old with urothelial cancer. The CDR3 protein is CALGRAGEKLFF. In DNA form, the CDR3 reads TGTGCCCTGGGCAGGGCTGGGGAAAAACTGTTTTTT.